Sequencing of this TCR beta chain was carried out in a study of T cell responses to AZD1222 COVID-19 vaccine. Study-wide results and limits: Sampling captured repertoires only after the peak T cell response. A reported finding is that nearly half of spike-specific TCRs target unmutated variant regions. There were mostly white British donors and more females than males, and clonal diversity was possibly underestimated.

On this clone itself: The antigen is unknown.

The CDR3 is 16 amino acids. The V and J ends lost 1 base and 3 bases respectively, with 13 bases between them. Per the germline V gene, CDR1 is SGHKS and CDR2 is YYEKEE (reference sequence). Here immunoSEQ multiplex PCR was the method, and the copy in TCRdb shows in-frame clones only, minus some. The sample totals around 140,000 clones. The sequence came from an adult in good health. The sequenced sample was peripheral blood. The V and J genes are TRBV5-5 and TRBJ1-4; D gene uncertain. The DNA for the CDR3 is TGTGCCAGCAGCTTGATCCCCCAAGGGCCTAATGAAAAACTGTTTTTT. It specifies CASSLIPQGPNEKLFF.